These T cell receptor beta chains were read from a single sample in a study of metastatic and nonmetastatic thyroid tumors. Using MiXCR, TCRdb reanalyzed the PCR reads. This sample has under 55,000 clones; more than 15% occur once, and the top ten carry roughly 3%. The sample consisted of blood. The source is a female donor with papillary thyroid cancer or a benign thyroid nodule (not recorded which). Some clones in this sample may be carry-over from other donors' samples. The CDR3 runs from the conserved cysteine through the conserved F or W. The D gene is left open where the match is weak. The size field is filled for only some rows; it gives once, few, many or a size class.

D: NA
J: TRBJ1-1
V: TRBV2
size: many
CDR3: CASRFTGINTEAFF
DNA: TGTGCCAGCCGTTTTACAGGGATCAACACTGAAGCTTTCTTT

D: NA
J: TRBJ2-7
V: TRBV6-1
size: NA
CDR3: CASSVTPDSSYEQYF
DNA: TGTGCCAGCAGTGTAACCCCGGACAGTTCCTACGAGCAGTACTTC

D: TRBD1
J: TRBJ2-5
V: TRBV27
size: few
CDR3: CASSSRVRDSAQETQYF
DNA: TGTGCCAGCAGTTCTCGGGTCCGGGACAGTGCACAGGAGACCCAGTACTTC

D: TRBD2
J: TRBJ2-3
V: TRBV9
size: many
CDR3: CASSGRLAGDEDTQYF
DNA: TGTGCCAGCAGCGGAAGACTAGCGGGAGATGAAGATACGCAGTATTTT

D: TRBD2
J: TRBJ2-1
V: TRBV9
size: many
CDR3: CASSVFSGTSRYNEQFF
DNA: TGTGCCAGCAGCGTATTTTCCGGGACTAGCAGGTACAATGAGCAGTTCTTC

D: NA
J: TRBJ1-3
V: TRBV6-5
size: medium-sized
CDR3: CASSYSSGFSGNTIYF
DNA: TGTGCCAGCAGTTACTCCTCGGGGTTCTCTGGAAACACCATATATTTT

D: NA
J: TRBJ2-7
V: TRBV7-9
size: NA
CDR3: CASSLADYEQYF
DNA: TGTGCCAGCAGCTTGGCCGACTACGAGCAGTACTTC

D: NA
J: TRBJ2-2
V: TRBV19
size: many
CDR3: CASSMGKKTPNTGELFF
DNA: TGTGCCAGTAGTATGGGTAAAAAGACACCGAACACCGGGGAGCTGTTTTTT

D: NA
J: TRBJ2-3
V: TRBV10-1
size: NA
CDR3: CAIQDHTYTQYF
DNA: TGCGCCATCCAAGACCACACATATACGCAGTATTTT

D: NA
J: TRBJ2-2
V: TRBV6-4
size: few
CDR3: CASSYSITTGELFF
DNA: TGTGCCAGCAGTTACTCGATAACAACCGGTGAGCTGTTTTTT

D: NA
J: TRBJ2-2
V: TRBV6-4
size: many
CDR3: CASSDSVTGTNTGELFF
DNA: TGTGCCAGCAGTGACAGCGTGACAGGGACTAACACCGGGGAGCTGTTTTTT

D: NA
J: TRBJ2-3
V: TRBV5-1
size: many
CDR3: CASSPYYTDTQYF
DNA: TGCGCCAGCAGCCCCTACTACACAGATACGCAGTATTTT

D: NA
J: TRBJ2-3
V: TRBV25-1
size: many
CDR3: CASSGGGSGELTDTQYF
DNA: TGTGCCAGCAGTGGGGGAGGTAGCGGTGAACTCACAGATACGCAGTATTTT

D: NA
J: TRBJ1-2
V: TRBV2
size: many
CDR3: CASNLQDLSYGYTF
DNA: TGTGCCAGCAACCTACAGGATCTATCCTATGGCTACACCTTC

D: TRBD2
J: TRBJ2-7
V: TRBV12-3/TRBV12-4
size: medium-sized
CDR3: CASSTTSGYEQYF
DNA: TGTGCCAGCAGTACGACTAGCGGCTACGAGCAGTACTTC

D: NA
J: TRBJ1-2
V: TRBV11-1
size: many
CDR3: CASSLGGAGSLTRYGYTF
DNA: TGTGCCAGCAGCTTAGGAGGGGCAGGGAGCCTCACGAGGTATGGCTACACCTTC

D: NA
J: TRBJ2-1
V: TRBV11-1
size: NA
CDR3: CASSLRAHGWSGRGYNEQFF
DNA: TGTGCCAGCAGCTTAAGGGCCCACGGATGGAGCGGCCGCGGCTACAATGAGCAGTTCTTC

D: TRBD2
J: TRBJ2-3
V: TRBV7-8
size: NA
CDR3: CASSCSGLATITDTQYF
DNA: TGTGCCAGCAGTTGTTCGGGACTAGCCACTATCACAGATACGCAGTATTTT

D: TRBD1
J: TRBJ1-2
V: TRBV20-1
size: many
CDR3: CSARDPEGGSYGYTF
DNA: TGCAGTGCTAGAGATCCCGAAGGGGGCAGCTATGGCTACACCTTC

D: NA
J: TRBJ2-7
V: TRBV14
size: many
CDR3: CASSPVPGGLNEQYF
DNA: TGTGCCAGCAGCCCCGTCCCAGGGGGGCTTAATGAGCAGTACTTC

D: NA
J: TRBJ2-3
V: TRBV6-1
size: few
CDR3: CASSLISGPSTHTQYF
DNA: TGTGCCAGCAGTCTTATTAGCGGCCCAAGCACGCATACGCAGTATTTT

D: NA
J: TRBJ2-5
V: TRBV2
size: many
CDR3: CASRFLETQYF
DNA: TGTGCCAGCAGATTCCTGGAGACCCAGTACTTC

D: NA
J: TRBJ2-2
V: TRBV18
size: NA
CDR3: CAISPRLPGSGELFF
DNA: TGTGCCATCTCACCACGCCTCCCAGGGTCCGGGGAACTGTTTTTT

D: NA
J: TRBJ2-3
V: TRBV6-1
size: NA
CDR3: CARSDWRTSTDTQYF
DNA: TGTGCCAGAAGTGATTGGAGAACTAGCACAGATACGCAGTATTTT

D: NA
J: TRBJ2-3
V: TRBV28
size: NA
CDR3: CASSPPVQDITYTQYF
DNA: TGTGCCAGCAGTCCGCCAGTGCAGGACATCACATATACGCAGTATTTT

D: TRBD1
J: TRBJ2-3
V: TRBV7-8
size: NA
CDR3: CASSRQGATDTQYF
DNA: TGTGCAAGCAGCAGACAGGGAGCCACAGATACGCAGTATTTT

D: NA
J: TRBJ1-5
V: TRBV20-1
size: many
CDR3: CSARDWKGGSNQPQHF
DNA: TGCAGTGCTAGAGATTGGAAGGGTGGGAGCAATCAGCCCCAGCATTTT

D: NA
J: TRBJ2-5
V: TRBV20-1
size: many
CDR3: CSASYGRWGLWETQYF
DNA: TGCAGTGCTTCGTATGGGCGATGGGGTTTATGGGAGACCCAGTACTTC

D: NA
J: TRBJ2-4
V: TRBV6-5
size: many
CDR3: CASSYSGQLAKNIQYF
DNA: TGTGCCAGCAGTTACTCGGGGCAGCTAGCCAAAAACATTCAGTACTTC

D: NA
J: TRBJ2-7
V: TRBV12-3/TRBV12-4
size: few
CDR3: CASIPSWGRRWRFYEQYF
DNA: TGTGCCAGCATCCCCAGCTGGGGCCGGAGATGGAGATTCTACGAGCAGTACTTC

D: TRBD2
J: TRBJ2-7
V: TRBV20-1
size: many
CDR3: CSARDNPSGAYEQYF
DNA: TGCAGTGCTAGAGATAACCCTAGCGGAGCTTACGAGCAGTACTTC

D: NA
J: TRBJ2-2
V: TRBV9
size: NA
CDR3: CASSLPTSNTGELFF
DNA: TGTGCCAGCAGTTTACCTACTTCGAACACCGGGGAGCTGTTTTTT

D: NA
J: TRBJ2-1
V: TRBV20-1
size: many
CDR3: CSAFDKEGRSYNEQFF
DNA: TGCAGTGCGTTCGACAAGGAGGGTCGGTCCTACAATGAGCAGTTCTTC

D: TRBD1
J: TRBJ2-6
V: TRBV27
size: NA
CDR3: CASSLSGQVSGAYVLTF
DNA: TGTGCCAGCAGTTTATCGGGACAGGTCTCGGGGGCCTACGTCCTGACTTTC

D: TRBD1
J: TRBJ1-4
V: TRBV2
size: many
CDR3: CASSGSTGGLEKLFF
DNA: TGTGCCAGCAGTGGCTCGACAGGGGGTCTAGAAAAACTGTTTTTT

D: NA
J: TRBJ2-1
V: TRBV6-5
size: few
CDR3: CASSYATTGSAGYNEQFF
DNA: TGTGCCAGCAGTTACGCGACTACCGGGAGTGCTGGTTACAATGAGCAGTTCTTC

D: NA
J: TRBJ1-2
V: TRBV6-1
size: many
CDR3: CASSEKGGDYGYTF
DNA: TGTGCCAGCAGTGAAAAGGGTGGTGACTATGGCTACACCTTC

D: NA
J: TRBJ1-4
V: TRBV4-1
size: few
CDR3: CASSQSVTLFF
DNA: TGCGCCAGCAGCCAGTCCGTGACACTGTTTTTT

D: TRBD2
J: TRBJ2-7
V: TRBV6-1
size: few
CDR3: CASHYFTSGRSYEQYF
DNA: TGTGCCAGCCACTACTTCACTAGCGGGAGATCCTACGAGCAGTACTTC

D: NA
J: TRBJ2-7
V: TRBV7-2
size: many
CDR3: CASSLDWGPAEQYF
DNA: TGTGCCAGCAGCTTAGATTGGGGACCGGCCGAGCAGTACTTC

D: NA
J: TRBJ2-1
V: TRBV6-1
size: many
CDR3: CASSEPFDLLGQFF
DNA: TGTGCCAGCAGTGAGCCATTCGACTTATTAGGGCAGTTCTTC

D: NA
J: TRBJ2-5
V: TRBV11-2
size: NA
CDR3: CASSRGILQETQYF
DNA: TGTGCCAGCAGCCGGGGCATTCTACAAGAGACCCAGTACTTC

D: NA
J: TRBJ1-1
V: TRBV20-1
size: many
CDR3: CSASRGISGGTEAFF
DNA: TGCAGTGCTAGTAGAGGGATCAGCGGGGGCACTGAAGCTTTCTTT

D: NA
J: TRBJ2-2
V: TRBV6-2/TRBV6-3
size: many
CDR3: CAIKDLLNTGELFF
DNA: TGTGCCATCAAAGACTTATTGAACACCGGGGAGCTGTTTTTT

D: NA
J: TRBJ1-2
V: TRBV6-1
size: many
CDR3: CASRTGNGYTF
DNA: TGTGCCAGCAGGACCGGGAATGGCTACACCTTC

D: TRBD2
J: TRBJ2-2
V: TRBV28
size: many
CDR3: CAGLAANTGELFF
DNA: TGTGCCGGACTAGCGGCCAACACCGGGGAGCTGTTTTTT

D: NA
J: TRBJ2-3
V: TRBV6-2/TRBV6-3
size: many
CDR3: CASRSVGTDTQYF
DNA: TGTGCCAGCAGATCCGTCGGCACAGATACGCAGTATTTT

D: NA
J: TRBJ1-5
V: TRBV6-1
size: few
CDR3: CASASGTTGNQPQHF
DNA: TGTGCCAGCGCCTCCGGGACAACAGGCAATCAGCCCCAGCATTTT

D: NA
J: TRBJ2-1
V: TRBV11-1
size: NA
CDR3: CASSTPGVGSNEQFF
DNA: TGTGCCAGCAGTACTCCCGGGGTAGGGTCCAATGAGCAGTTCTTC

D: NA
J: TRBJ1-2
V: TRBV25-1
size: many
CDR3: CASSESLLGAYGYTF
DNA: TGTGCCAGCAGTGAATCACTGTTGGGGGCCTATGGCTACACCTTC

D: NA
J: TRBJ1-3
V: TRBV18
size: many
CDR3: CASSSRTRDSGNTIYF
DNA: TGTGCCAGCTCATCTAGGACTCGAGACTCTGGAAACACCATATATTTT

D: TRBD2
J: TRBJ2-2
V: TRBV11-2
size: many
CDR3: CAGRAGGFTGELFF
DNA: TGTGCCGGGAGGGCGGGAGGGTTCACCGGGGAGCTGTTTTTT

D: NA
J: TRBJ1-1
V: TRBV20-1
size: many
CDR3: CSARADGNTEAFF
DNA: TGCAGTGCTAGGGCGGACGGGAACACTGAAGCTTTCTTT

D: NA
J: TRBJ1-2
V: TRBV7-8
size: NA
CDR3: CASSRGTITYYGYTF
DNA: TGTGCCAGCAGCCGAGGGACAATCACCTACTATGGCTACACCTTC

D: NA
J: TRBJ1-4
V: TRBV7-8
size: many
CDR3: CASSLAGGRLESEKLFF
DNA: TGTGCCAGCAGCTTAGCGGGAGGACGCCTAGAGAGTGAAAAACTGTTTTTT